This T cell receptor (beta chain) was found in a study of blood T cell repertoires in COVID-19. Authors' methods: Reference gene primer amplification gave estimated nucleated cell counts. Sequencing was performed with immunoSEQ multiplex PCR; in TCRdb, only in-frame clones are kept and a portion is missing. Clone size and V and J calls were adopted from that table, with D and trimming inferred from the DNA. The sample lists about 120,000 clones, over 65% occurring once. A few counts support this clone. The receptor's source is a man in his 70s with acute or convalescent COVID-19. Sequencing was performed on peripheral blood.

CDR3 region: CSVPGGNTEAFF. The CDR3 nucleotides are TGCAGCGTTCCAGGGGGGAACACTGAAGCTTTCTTT. The J gene is TRBJ1-1, the V gene TRBV29-1, with 7 bases lining up with TRBD1. Germline V lookup: CDR1 SQVTM, CDR2 ANQGSEA. J lost 1 base, V lost 5 bases, and 1 base had no gene match. This CDR3 has 12 amino acids.